This T cell receptor beta chain was identified in a study of blood T cell repertoires in COVID-19. Germline values: CDR1 SGHTA, CDR2 FQGNSA. This CDR3 is 17 amino acids long. The V end lost 1 base, the J end lost 7 bases, and 22 bases lay between the germline ends. Sequencing used immunoSEQ multiplex PCR; TCRdb keeps in-frame clones, though not all of them. The profile shows approximately 150,000 clones, roughly 90% of them singletons. What was sequenced was peripheral blood. This sequence originates from a woman aged 60-75 years with active or convalescent COVID-19. The genes are TRBV7-2 and TRBJ1-2; possible D gene TRBD1, 5 bases. CDR3 coding DNA: TGTGCCAGCAGCTTAGTCTCCGGACAAGATGTGGTTGGTGGCTACACCTTC. Its translation is CASSLVSGQDVVGGYTF. Based on the CDR3 plus reference TRBV7-2 and TRBJ1-2, the full variable domain is GAGVSQSPSNKVTEKGKDVELRCDPISGHTALYWYRQSLGQGLEFLIYFQGNSAPDKSGLPSDRFSAERTGGSVSTLTIQRTQQEDSAVYLCASSLVSGQDVVGGYTFGSGTRLTVV.